The T cell receptor beta chain under discussion was sequenced for a study of Ad26.COV2.S vaccination and SARS-CoV-2 variants. For the study at large: Once, or twice with 56 days between doses, Ad26.COV2.S was given intramuscularly.

Profiling relied on immunoSEQ multiplex PCR, and the TCRdb table lists in-frame clones only, not all of them. The profile shows roughly 450,000 clones, around nine tenths of them singletons. The germline V gene has CDR1 KGHSH and CDR2 LQKENI. The CDR3 totals 15 residues. V dropped 5 bases and J dropped 3 bases, with 17 bases sitting between them. Remarks on this clone: No antigen is known for it.

Study-wide findings and caveats: People who got the vaccine had more spike-specific TCR breadth than people who got placebo. Total responses of T cells may have been underestimated by the analyses of TCR breadth and depth.

Treatment of the sample: roughly 20 received Ad26.COV2.S at low or high dose, single or two shots; 5 received placebo; per-sample allocation not given. On day 63 after the first injection, vaccine and placebo recipients gave samples. A Boston adult aged 18-55 years was the donor. Here the sequenced sample was peripheral blood, taken in a trial of Ad26.COV2.S vaccine versus placebo. This sequence joins TRBV18 and TRBJ2-7, with TRBD1 as a possible D gene (6 bases). The clonotype was recovered from a person aged 18 to 59 who received the Ad26.COV2.S COVID-19 vaccine or a placebo. The CDR3 DNA reads TGTGCCAGCTCATCGGACAGCGCTCCCAGCTACGAGCAGTACTTC. It translates to CASSSDSAPSYEQYF.